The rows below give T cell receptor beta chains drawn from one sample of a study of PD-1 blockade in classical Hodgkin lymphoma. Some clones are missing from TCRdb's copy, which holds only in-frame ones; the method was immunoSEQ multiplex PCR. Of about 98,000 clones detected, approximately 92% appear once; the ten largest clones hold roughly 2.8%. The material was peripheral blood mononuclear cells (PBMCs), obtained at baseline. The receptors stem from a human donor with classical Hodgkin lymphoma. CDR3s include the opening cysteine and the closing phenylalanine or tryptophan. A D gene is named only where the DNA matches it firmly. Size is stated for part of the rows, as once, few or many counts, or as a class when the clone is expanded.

cdr3_nt: TGCGCCAGCAGTGAGTCGGCAGGGTCCAATGAGCAGTTCTTC
cdr3_aa: CASSESAGSNEQFF
j_call: TRBJ2-1
d_call: -
v_call: TRBV10-1
clone_size: -

cdr3_nt: TGCAGCGTTGAAGATCGGGGTCAGAACTATGGCTACACCTTC
cdr3_aa: CSVEDRGQNYGYTF
j_call: TRBJ1-2
d_call: -
v_call: TRBV29-1
clone_size: -

cdr3_nt: TGTGCCAGTAGTAACGCGGGAGCGGGCACCGGGGAGCTGTTTTTT
cdr3_aa: CASSNAGAGTGELFF
j_call: TRBJ2-2
d_call: TRBD2
v_call: TRBV19
clone_size: -

cdr3_nt: TGCGCCAGCAGCTTGGATGTCTCTGGGGCCAACGTCCTGACTTTC
cdr3_aa: CASSLDVSGANVLTF
j_call: TRBJ2-6
d_call: -
v_call: TRBV5-1
clone_size: -

cdr3_nt: TGTGCCTGGAGTGTACCCGGAGGGGGACGACCCCAGCATTTT
cdr3_aa: CAWSVPGGGRPQHF
j_call: TRBJ1-5
d_call: -
v_call: TRBV30
clone_size: -

cdr3_nt: TGTGCCAGTAGTATAGCCGGGGGGGGAAATCAGCCCCAGCATTTT
cdr3_aa: CASSIAGGGNQPQHF
j_call: TRBJ1-5
d_call: -
v_call: TRBV19
clone_size: once

cdr3_nt: TGTGCCAGCAGTCCCCTGAGGAGCAATCAGCCCCAGCATTTT
cdr3_aa: CASSPLRSNQPQHF
j_call: TRBJ1-5
d_call: -
v_call: TRBV28
clone_size: once

cdr3_nt: TGTGCCAGCAGTATTTCCGGGACAATCAGCACAGATACGCAGTATTTT
cdr3_aa: CASSISGTISTDTQYF
j_call: TRBJ2-3
d_call: -
v_call: TRBV27
clone_size: -

cdr3_nt: TGCAGCGTCGTAGGAGACACCGGGGAGCTGTTTTTT
cdr3_aa: CSVVGDTGELFF
j_call: TRBJ2-2
d_call: -
v_call: TRBV29-1
clone_size: -

cdr3_nt: TGTGCCAGCAGCTTAACTTTCGGTATATCCTTGGGTGGCTACACCTTC
cdr3_aa: CASSLTFGISLGGYTF
j_call: TRBJ1-2
d_call: -
v_call: TRBV7-3
clone_size: once

cdr3_nt: TGTGCCAGCAGTGACCCGGGTTTGAGCAATCAGCCCCAGCATTTT
cdr3_aa: CASSDPGLSNQPQHF
j_call: TRBJ1-5
d_call: -
v_call: TRBV2
clone_size: -

cdr3_nt: TGTGCCATCAGTGAGTCTCGGAATGGCTACACCTTC
cdr3_aa: CAISESRNGYTF
j_call: TRBJ1-2
d_call: -
v_call: TRBV10-3
clone_size: -

cdr3_nt: TGTGCCATCGCGGGGGCCTCCTACGAGCAGTACTTC
cdr3_aa: CAIAGASYEQYF
j_call: TRBJ2-7
d_call: -
v_call: TRBV10-3
clone_size: -

cdr3_nt: TGTGCCAGCAGCTTAGCTATTGGAGCCAAAAACATTCAGTACTTC
cdr3_aa: CASSLAIGAKNIQYF
j_call: TRBJ2-4
d_call: -
v_call: TRBV7-2
clone_size: -

cdr3_nt: TGCGCCAGCAGCCAAGCAACTTACAGAGGCACTGAAGCTTTCTTT
cdr3_aa: CASSQATYRGTEAFF
j_call: TRBJ1-1
d_call: -
v_call: TRBV4-1
clone_size: -

cdr3_nt: TGTGCCAGCAGGGCAGGCCCTAGCAATCAGCCCCAGCATTTT
cdr3_aa: CASRAGPSNQPQHF
j_call: TRBJ1-5
d_call: -
v_call: TRBV2
clone_size: few

cdr3_nt: TGCGCCAGCAGCCAGCGAGAGGGGACAGCACAGCCCCAGCATTTT
cdr3_aa: CASSQREGTAQPQHF
j_call: TRBJ1-5
d_call: TRBD1
v_call: TRBV4-1
clone_size: -

cdr3_nt: TGCGCCAGCAGCTTGGGACAGAGCAATCAGCCCCAGCATTTT
cdr3_aa: CASSLGQSNQPQHF
j_call: TRBJ1-5
d_call: -
v_call: TRBV5-1
clone_size: few

cdr3_nt: TGTGCCAGCAGCCCGTGGGCGGTAGGCGGCAATTTTAAAAATTGGGACTATGGCTACACCTTC
cdr3_aa: CASSPWAVGGNFKNWDYGYTF
j_call: TRBJ1-2
d_call: -
v_call: TRBV4-2
clone_size: -

cdr3_nt: TGTGCCTGGAGGATACAGGATCAGCCCCAGCATTTT
cdr3_aa: CAWRIQDQPQHF
j_call: TRBJ1-5
d_call: -
v_call: TRBV30
clone_size: -

cdr3_nt: TGTGCCAGCAGCGACGCAAGGAGCGATCGGCCCCAGCATTTT
cdr3_aa: CASSDARSDRPQHF
j_call: TRBJ1-5
d_call: -
v_call: TRBV7-9
clone_size: -

cdr3_nt: TGTGCCAGCAGGGTTTCGGCCGGGGAGCTGTTTTTT
cdr3_aa: CASRVSAGELFF
j_call: TRBJ2-2
d_call: -
v_call: TRBV6-1
clone_size: -

cdr3_nt: TGTGCTAGTGGTTTAGGAGGGTTAGGGACTGAAGCTTTCTTT
cdr3_aa: CASGLGGLGTEAFF
j_call: TRBJ1-1
d_call: -
v_call: TRBV12-5
clone_size: -

cdr3_nt: TGCGCCAGCAGCTTGAGGCGGGAGTTATCCTACGAGCAGTACTTC
cdr3_aa: CASSLRRELSYEQYF
j_call: TRBJ2-7
d_call: TRBD2
v_call: TRBV5-1
clone_size: once

cdr3_nt: TGTGCCTGGAGTGTTGGCCAGTCGAATGAGCAGTTCTTC
cdr3_aa: CAWSVGQSNEQFF
j_call: TRBJ2-1
d_call: -
v_call: TRBV30
clone_size: -

cdr3_nt: TGTGCCAGCAGCCGAGGGGTCTACGAGCAGTACTTC
cdr3_aa: CASSRGVYEQYF
j_call: TRBJ2-7
d_call: -
v_call: TRBV2
clone_size: once

cdr3_nt: TGCGCCAGCAGCTTTGAGTCGGGGGCGCGTGGCTACACCTTC
cdr3_aa: CASSFESGARGYTF
j_call: TRBJ1-2
d_call: -
v_call: TRBV5-1
clone_size: -

cdr3_nt: TGCGCCAGCAGCTTGGGGACGTCTAACTATGGCTACACCTTC
cdr3_aa: CASSLGTSNYGYTF
j_call: TRBJ1-2
d_call: -
v_call: TRBV5-1
clone_size: -

cdr3_nt: TGTGCCAGCAGCTTAACAGGGCAGGTGAACACTGAAGCTTTCTTT
cdr3_aa: CASSLTGQVNTEAFF
j_call: TRBJ1-1
d_call: -
v_call: TRBV11-2
clone_size: -

cdr3_nt: TGTGCCACCAGCAGAGGTATTGGTGGTTTCGAGCAGTACTTC
cdr3_aa: CATSRGIGGFEQYF
j_call: TRBJ2-7
d_call: -
v_call: TRBV15
clone_size: few

cdr3_nt: TGTGCCAGTAGTGGGGGTAGCGGGCGTGCCTACAATGAGCAGTTCTTC
cdr3_aa: CASSGGSGRAYNEQFF
j_call: TRBJ2-1
d_call: TRBD2
v_call: TRBV19
clone_size: few

cdr3_nt: TGTGCCAGGGGAGACAGGGGGCGGCCCGAGCAGTACTTC
cdr3_aa: CARGDRGRPEQYF
j_call: TRBJ2-7
d_call: TRBD1
v_call: TRBV19
clone_size: -

cdr3_nt: TGTGCCAGCAGGGATAGCGGGAGGGCCGCAGATACGCAGTATTTT
cdr3_aa: CASRDSGRAADTQYF
j_call: TRBJ2-3
d_call: TRBD2
v_call: TRBV27
clone_size: -

cdr3_nt: TGTGCCAGCAGCGTGGATCGAACAGGGAGAGGGCTGTTTTTT
cdr3_aa: CASSVDRTGRGLFF
j_call: TRBJ2-2
d_call: -
v_call: TRBV6-1
clone_size: -

cdr3_nt: TGCGCCAGCAGCCCTTCTTCCCTGACCTCTGGGGCCAACGTCCTGACTTTC
cdr3_aa: CASSPSSLTSGANVLTF
j_call: TRBJ2-6
d_call: -
v_call: TRBV5-1
clone_size: -

cdr3_nt: TGTGCCAGCAGAAAGCTGGTAGCGGGAGTAACAGATACGCAGTATTTT
cdr3_aa: CASRKLVAGVTDTQYF
j_call: TRBJ2-3
d_call: TRBD2
v_call: TRBV2
clone_size: -

cdr3_nt: TGTGCCAGCAGTTTTTTCGGGAACACTGAAGCTTTCTTT
cdr3_aa: CASSFFGNTEAFF
j_call: TRBJ1-1
d_call: -
v_call: TRBV28
clone_size: -

cdr3_nt: TGCGCCAGCAGCCCCCGGGGGGAAAAACTGTTTTTT
cdr3_aa: CASSPRGEKLFF
j_call: TRBJ1-4
d_call: -
v_call: TRBV5-1
clone_size: few

cdr3_nt: TGTGCCAGCTCACTCGGACAGGGGAGGGAAAAACTGTTTTTT
cdr3_aa: CASSLGQGREKLFF
j_call: TRBJ1-4
d_call: TRBD1
v_call: TRBV18
clone_size: -

cdr3_nt: TGTGCCAGCTCCCTCCAGGGGGGAAACACTGAAGCTTTCTTT
cdr3_aa: CASSLQGGNTEAFF
j_call: TRBJ1-1
d_call: TRBD1
v_call: TRBV18
clone_size: -

cdr3_nt: TGTGCCAGCAGCTTGCCCCCAGCGGGAGGGAGAGAGACCCAGTACTTC
cdr3_aa: CASSLPPAGGRETQYF
j_call: TRBJ2-5
d_call: TRBD2
v_call: TRBV5-6
clone_size: -

cdr3_nt: TGTGCCAGCAGCCAAGTTGGGGCAGGCTATGGCTACACCTTC
cdr3_aa: CASSQVGAGYGYTF
j_call: TRBJ1-2
d_call: -
v_call: TRBV14
clone_size: -

cdr3_nt: TGTGCCAGCAGCTTGATAGGGGCCTTGAACACTGAAGCTTTCTTT
cdr3_aa: CASSLIGALNTEAFF
j_call: TRBJ1-1
d_call: -
v_call: TRBV5-6
clone_size: -

cdr3_nt: TGTGCCAGCAGCCCCCGGGACAGGGGCACTGAAGCTTTCTTT
cdr3_aa: CASSPRDRGTEAFF
j_call: TRBJ1-1
d_call: TRBD1
v_call: TRBV5-4
clone_size: -

cdr3_nt: TGTGCCAGTAGTACTAGCGGGAGGTTAGATACGCAGTATTTT
cdr3_aa: CASSTSGRLDTQYF
j_call: TRBJ2-3
d_call: TRBD2
v_call: TRBV19
clone_size: -

cdr3_nt: TGTGCCACCGGGAACTACGAGCAGTACTTC
cdr3_aa: CATGNYEQYF
j_call: TRBJ2-7
d_call: -
v_call: TRBV28
clone_size: -

cdr3_nt: TGTGCCAGCTATACGCCGGGACAGGCGGATCATGGCTACACCTTC
cdr3_aa: CASYTPGQADHGYTF
j_call: TRBJ1-2
d_call: TRBD1
v_call: TRBV27
clone_size: -

cdr3_nt: TGTGCCAGCAGTCCCGGACAGGGGCGCGAAGCTTTCTTT
cdr3_aa: CASSPGQGREAFF
j_call: TRBJ1-1
d_call: TRBD1
v_call: TRBV6-1
clone_size: -

cdr3_nt: TGTGCCAGCAGACCAGGGTCAACTTCACGCGAAGCTTTCTTT
cdr3_aa: CASRPGSTSREAFF
j_call: TRBJ1-1
d_call: -
v_call: TRBV7-9
clone_size: -

cdr3_nt: TGCAGTGCGCAGACTAAGGATACGCAGTATTTT
cdr3_aa: CSAQTKDTQYF
j_call: TRBJ2-3
d_call: -
v_call: TRBV20-1
clone_size: -

cdr3_nt: TGTGCCTGGAGAGAGACAGGGCGCACTATGAACACTGAAGCTTTCTTT
cdr3_aa: CAWRETGRTMNTEAFF
j_call: TRBJ1-1
d_call: TRBD1
v_call: TRBV30
clone_size: -

cdr3_nt: TGTGCCAGCAGTACCGGGACAGGGAGTAATTCACCCCTCCACTTT
cdr3_aa: CASSTGTGSNSPLHF
j_call: TRBJ1-6
d_call: TRBD1
v_call: TRBV6-5
clone_size: -

cdr3_nt: TGTGCCAGCAGTCTACCCAGTGGCCCCCAGTTCTTC
cdr3_aa: CASSLPSGPQFF
j_call: TRBJ2-1
d_call: -
v_call: TRBV6-1
clone_size: -

cdr3_nt: TGTGCCAGCACAGGGCCTGGTTACAATGAGCAGTTCTTC
cdr3_aa: CASTGPGYNEQFF
j_call: TRBJ2-1
d_call: -
v_call: TRBV2
clone_size: -

cdr3_nt: TGTGCCAGTACTCAGGGGACAAACACCGGGGAGCTGTTTTTT
cdr3_aa: CASTQGTNTGELFF
j_call: TRBJ2-2
d_call: -
v_call: TRBV19
clone_size: -

cdr3_nt: TGCGCCAGCAGCTTGGAGGTAGGGGGCTATGGCTACACCTTC
cdr3_aa: CASSLEVGGYGYTF
j_call: TRBJ1-2
d_call: -
v_call: TRBV5-1
clone_size: -

cdr3_nt: TGTGCCAGTAGTATACGGGGTGAAGTTGGTTACGAGCAGTACTTC
cdr3_aa: CASSIRGEVGYEQYF
j_call: TRBJ2-7
d_call: -
v_call: TRBV19
clone_size: -

cdr3_nt: TGTGCCTGGAGTGTAGAACAGAACACTGAAGCTTTCTTT
cdr3_aa: CAWSVEQNTEAFF
j_call: TRBJ1-1
d_call: -
v_call: TRBV30
clone_size: few

cdr3_nt: TGTGCCAGCAGTTACGGCGGAGGGGGTACAATTCAGTACTTC
cdr3_aa: CASSYGGGGTIQYF
j_call: TRBJ2-4
d_call: -
v_call: TRBV6-6
clone_size: -

cdr3_nt: TGCGCCAGCAGCTTGGCGGTCCGGGAGCCCCAGCATTTT
cdr3_aa: CASSLAVREPQHF
j_call: TRBJ1-5
d_call: -
v_call: TRBV4-1
clone_size: once